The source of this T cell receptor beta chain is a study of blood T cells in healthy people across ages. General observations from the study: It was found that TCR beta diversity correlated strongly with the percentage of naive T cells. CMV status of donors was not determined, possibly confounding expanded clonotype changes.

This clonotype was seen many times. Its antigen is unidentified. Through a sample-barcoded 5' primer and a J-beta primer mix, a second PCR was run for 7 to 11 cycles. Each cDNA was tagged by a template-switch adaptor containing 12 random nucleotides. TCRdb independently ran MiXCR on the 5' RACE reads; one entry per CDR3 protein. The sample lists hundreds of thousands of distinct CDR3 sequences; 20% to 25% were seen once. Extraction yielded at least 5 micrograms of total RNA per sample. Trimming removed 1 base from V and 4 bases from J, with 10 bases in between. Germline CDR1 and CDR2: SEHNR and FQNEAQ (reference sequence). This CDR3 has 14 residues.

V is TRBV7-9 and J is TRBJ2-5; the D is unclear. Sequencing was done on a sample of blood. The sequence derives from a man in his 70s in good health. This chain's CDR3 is CASSLESIRETQYF. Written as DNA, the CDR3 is TGTGCCAGCAGCTTAGAATCGATAAGAGAGACCCAGTACTTC.